This T cell receptor (beta chain) was captured by sequencing in a study of shared clonotypes between healthy human individuals. Looked up from germline, CDR1 is SGHRS and CDR2 is YFSETQ. The V end lost 0 bases, the J end lost 7 bases, and 7 bases lay between the germline ends. The CDR3 has 12 amino acids. Measured with immunoSEQ multiplex PCR; TCRdb has only the in-frame clones, and not every one. Among nearly 750,000 clones listed, over 55% were seen once. The sequence derives from a woman aged 25 to 39 in good health. The specimen was memory CD4+ T cells sorted from blood. Stated subset: CD45RA-negative fraction. The rearrangement links TRBV5-1 to TRBJ1-2; D is uncertain. The CDR3 DNA is TGCGCCAGCAGCTTGGAAGGGCCTGGCTACACCTTC. Translated, it gives CASSLEGPGYTF.